A single sample is the source of the 21 T cell receptor beta chains below, sequenced in a study of OX40 agonist ivuxolimab in advanced cancers. Libraries came from the immunoSEQ multiplex PCR assay. TCRdb's version of the immuneACCESS table is confined to in-frame rearrangements and falls short of the full clone set. An unresolved V gene accounts for under half of the shortfall where checked; the remainder is of unknown origin. The sample table lists about 38,000 clones, 70% to 85% of them with a count of one. The ten largest clones capture around 8% of the sample. Material: CD4+ or CD8+ T cells sorted from blood, obtained in a trial of the OX40 agonist ivuxolimab. These receptors were obtained from an adult with an advanced solid tumor such as melanoma, head and neck, liver or kidney cancer.

The chain links TRBV11-2 to TRBJ1-1; D remains ambiguous. CDR1 and CDR2 (germline): SGHAT, FQNNGV. The germline V and J ends were trimmed by 3 bases and 3 bases, with 8 bases remaining between them. This CDR3 comprises 13 residues. The CDR3, as DNA: TGTGCCAGCAGCTTCGGAAGCGACACTGAAGCTTTCTTT. Amino acid sequence: CASSFGSDTEAFF. The complete variable domain, with remaining parts taken from reference TRBV11-2 and TRBJ1-1, reads EAGVAQSPRYKIIEKRQSVAFWCNPISGHATLYWYQQILGQGPKLLIQFQNNGVVDDSQLPKDRFSAERLKGVDSTLKIQPAKLEDSAVYLCASSFGSDTEAFFGQGTRLTVV.

The V call is TRBV4-3, the J call TRBJ2-5; 11 bases agree with TRBD2. The CDR3 extends over 17 amino acids. Germline CDR1 and CDR2: LGHNA and YSLEER. J was trimmed by 5 bases and V by 4 bases; bases with no gene match: 12. CDR3 loop: CASSRRLAGGPRETQYF. The CDR3 DNA reads TGCGCCAGCAGCCGCCGATTAGCGGGAGGGCCGCGGGAGACCCAGTACTTC.

The CDR3 is CAWSGDRGVYGYTF. CDR3 nucleotide sequence: TGTGCCTGGAGTGGGGACAGGGGAGTCTATGGCTACACCTTC. This rearrangement joins TRBV30 to TRBJ1-2; 10 bases agree with TRBD1. CDR3 size: 14 residues. Germline loops: CDR1 GTSNPN, CDR2 SVGIG (reference sequence). The junction had 3 bases not matched to a gene; V was cut back by 1 base and J by 4 bases.

The V call is TRBV10-1, the J call TRBJ2-7; the D is unclear. The CDR3 spans 17 residues. V lost 2 bases and J 4 bases, leaving 21 bases between the germline ends. Germline V gene lookup returns CDR1 WNHNN and CDR2 SYGVQD (reference sequence). CDR3 nucleotides: TGCGCCAGCAGTGAGCCCCATCGACTGCCACCCCTTTACGAGCAGTACTTC. Residues: CASSEPHRLPPLYEQYF.

J is TRBJ1-3 and V is TRBV12-5; TRBD1 matches at 8 bases. Germline CDR1 reads LGHNT; CDR2 reads FRNRAP. This CDR3 has 19 amino acids. V shed 0 bases, J shed 4 bases, and the junction held 14 bases outside the gene matches. The CDR3 DNA follows: TGTGCTAGTGGTTTGGTATGGGAACTTCGGGGACAGGAGGGAAACACCATATATTTT. Its translation is CASGLVWELRGQEGNTIYF. Full variable domain (remainder filled in from reference TRBV12-5 and TRBJ1-3): DARVTQTPRHKVTEMGQEVTMRCQPILGHNTVFWYRQTMMQGLELLAYFRNRAPLDDSGMPKDRFSAEMPDATLATLKIQPSEPRDSAVYFCASGLVWELRGQEGNTIYFGEGSWLTVV.

CDR3: CAWSVSGQGTNEQFF. CDR3 DNA: TGTGCCTGGAGTGTATCCGGACAGGGTACCAATGAGCAGTTCTTC. V and J are TRBV30 and TRBJ2-1; TRBD1 matches at 8 bases. The CDR3 runs to 15 residues. The trim removed 0 bases at V and 6 bases at J, leaving 7 bases unmatched. Germline V CDR1 and CDR2: GTSNPN, SVGIG (reference sequence).

V gene TRBV18 combines with J gene TRBJ1-1; D gene uncertain. The CDR3 spans 14 residues. The germline V gene has CDR1 KGHSH and CDR2 LQKENI. Trimming cost V 2 bases and J 6 bases, with 13 bases left between them. This CDR3 is CASSPGRLAPEAFF. In DNA, the CDR3 is TGTGCCAGCTCACCAGGCAGGCTGGCCCCTGAAGCTTTCTTT.

V and J are TRBV19 and TRBJ1-2; 9 bases match TRBD1. V lost 3 bases, J lost 2 bases, and 4 bases stayed unmatched. Germline loops: CDR1 LNHDA, CDR2 SQIVND (reference sequence). This CDR3 comprises 15 residues. The CDR3 here is CASSITGTGNYGYTF. The CDR3 DNA reads as TGTGCCAGTAGTATCACCGGGACAGGGAACTATGGCTACACCTTC.

This sequence joins TRBV25-1 and TRBJ1-3, with no clear D. The CDR3 is made up of 17 amino acids. Trimming removed 5 bases from V and 0 bases from J, with 17 bases in between. The germline V gene encodes CDR1 MGHDK and CDR2 SYGVNS. The DNA of the CDR3 is TGTGCCAGCAGTAATACGGTGATTGGAGGCTCTGGAAACACCATATATTTT. It encodes CASSNTVIGGSGNTIYF.

DNA for the CDR3: TGTGCCAGCAGCAATTGTTGGCCGTTCACCCATGGCTACACCTTC. Translating gives CASSNCWPFTHGYTF. The chain joins TRBV21-1 to TRBJ1-2; TRBD1 reflects the table's D call only, with no check against the DNA. TRBV21-1 is shown as a pseudogene. The CDR3 length is 15 residues.

V usage is TRBV4-3 and J usage is TRBJ2-1; 9 bases line up with TRBD2. This CDR3 has 15 amino acids. V lost 1 base to trimming and J lost 8 bases; unmatched junction nucleotides: 6. The germline CDR1 and CDR2 sequences are LGHNA and YSLEER. CDR3 coding DNA: TGCGCCAGCAGCCAAGTAGCGGGAGCTAGAGATGAGCAGTTCTTC. Amino acid sequence: CASSQVAGARDEQFF.

The chain combines TRBV9 with TRBJ2-2; 10 nucleotides line up with TRBD2. V shed 0 bases, J shed 0 bases, and the junction held 2 bases outside the gene matches. This CDR3 is built from 17 residues. CDR1 and CDR2 (germline): SGDLS, YYNGEE. CDR3 DNA sequence: TGTGCCAGCAGCGTAGCTAGCGGGAGAGCGAACACCGGGGAGCTGTTTTTT. It specifies CASSVASGRANTGELFF.

The rearrangement uses TRBV6-1 and TRBJ2-7; either TRBD1 or TRBD2 may supply D (7 bases each). V was shortened by 8 bases and J by 2 bases, with 16 bases between the two germline ends. The CDR3 is made up of 14 amino acids. In germline, CDR1 is MNHNS, CDR2 SASEGT. CDR3 nucleotides: TGTGCCAGCGCAGCGGGACAGCGCACCTACGAGCAGTACTTC. Amino acids: CASAAGQRTYEQYF.

V and J are TRBV5-1 and TRBJ1-2; D call uncertain. CDR3 length: 14 amino acids. Germline V CDR1 and CDR2: SGHRS, YFSETQ. Trimming shortened V by 6 bases and J by 0 bases, and 12 bases separated the two germline ends. CDR3 bases: TGCGCCAGCAACCCCGGGAACACTAACTATGGCTACACCTTC. Protein: CASNPGNTNYGYTF.

The CDR3 DNA sequence: TGTGCCAGCAACGCGTTAGACTACGAGCAGTACTTC. Amino acids: CASNALDYEQYF. The chain has TRBV7-9 and TRBJ2-7, with unresolved D. The CDR3 extends over 12 amino acids. V shed 7 bases and J shed 3 bases, with 10 bases lying between them. Germline CDR1 SEHNR, CDR2 FQNEAQ (reference sequence).

The genes are TRBV4-1 and TRBJ2-5; D possibly corresponds to TRBD2 (6 bases). This CDR3 has 15 residues. The ends were cut back, 1 base at V and 8 bases at J, with 17 bases in the middle. The germline V gene has CDR1 MGHRA and CDR2 YSYEKL. The CDR3 loop reads CASSQGMASVKTQYF. As DNA, the CDR3 is TGCGCCAGCAGCCAAGGGATGGCTAGCGTGAAAACCCAGTACTTC.

V and J are TRBV4-1 and TRBJ2-7; D not certain. The germline V gene has CDR1 MGHRA and CDR2 YSYEKL. Trimming took off 1 base at V and 2 bases at J, with 18 bases between the two ends. The CDR3 consists of 17 residues. The CDR3, as DNA: TGCGCCAGCAGCCAAGTAAGAGGACCGTTAGACGCCTACGAGCAGTACTTC. It translates to CASSQVRGPLDAYEQYF.

The chain carries TRBV5-1 and TRBJ2-3, with a possible D match to TRBD2 (5 bases). The germline gives CDR1 SGHRS, CDR2 YFSETQ. This CDR3 comprises 16 residues. V lost 5 bases and J lost 4, with 20 bases in between. The CDR3 nucleotides are TGCGCCAGCAGTCTGAATATGGCTAGCAGCGCAGATACGCAGTATTTT. Encoded protein: CASSLNMASSADTQYF.

The V call is TRBV18, the J call TRBJ2-2; D gene ambiguous. CDR3 length: 15 residues. Germline V gene sequence: CDR1 KGHSH, CDR2 LQKENI. The V end was cut by 3 bases, the J end by 6 bases, with 14 bases between. The CDR3 coding sequence is TGTGCCAGCTCACCGTATCCGGGCCTAGCCGGGGAGCTGTTTTTT. Encoded protein: CASSPYPGLAGELFF.

The chain employs TRBV7-2 and TRBJ2-3; 14 bases are shared with TRBD2. In germline, CDR1 is SGHTA, CDR2 FQGNSA. The CDR3 runs to 18 residues. Trimming took 4 bases from V and 2 from J; bases not matched to a gene: 8. CDR3 sequence: CASSSRTSGRLFTDTQYF. CDR3 nucleotide sequence: TGTGCCAGCAGCTCCAGGACTAGCGGGAGGCTCTTCACAGATACGCAGTATTTT.

The chain is built from TRBV5-1 and TRBJ1-1; D unclear. Looked up from germline, CDR1 is SGHRS and CDR2 is YFSETQ. The CDR3 contains 14 residues. V was cut by 0 bases and J by 1 base, with 7 bases left in between. The CDR3 region is CASSLAGGNTEAFF. The DNA of the CDR3 is TGCGCCAGCAGCTTGGCCGGAGGGAACACTGAAGCTTTCTTT.